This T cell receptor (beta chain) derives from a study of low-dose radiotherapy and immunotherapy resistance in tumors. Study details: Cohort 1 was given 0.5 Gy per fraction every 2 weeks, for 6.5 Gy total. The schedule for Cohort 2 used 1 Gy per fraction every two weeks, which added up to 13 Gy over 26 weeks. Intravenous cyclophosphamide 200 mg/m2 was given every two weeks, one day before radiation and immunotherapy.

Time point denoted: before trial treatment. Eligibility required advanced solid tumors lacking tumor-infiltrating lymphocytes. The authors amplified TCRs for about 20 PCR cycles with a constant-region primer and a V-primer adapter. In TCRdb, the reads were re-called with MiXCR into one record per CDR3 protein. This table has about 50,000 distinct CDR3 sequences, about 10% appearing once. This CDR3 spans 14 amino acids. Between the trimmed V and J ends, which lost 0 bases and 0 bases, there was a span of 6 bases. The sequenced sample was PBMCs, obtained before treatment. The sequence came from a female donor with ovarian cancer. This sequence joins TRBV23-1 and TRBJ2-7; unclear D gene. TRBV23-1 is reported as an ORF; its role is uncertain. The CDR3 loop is CASSQSPGSYEQYF. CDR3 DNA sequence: TGCGCCAGCAGTCAATCCCCCGGCTCCTACGAGCAGTACTTC.